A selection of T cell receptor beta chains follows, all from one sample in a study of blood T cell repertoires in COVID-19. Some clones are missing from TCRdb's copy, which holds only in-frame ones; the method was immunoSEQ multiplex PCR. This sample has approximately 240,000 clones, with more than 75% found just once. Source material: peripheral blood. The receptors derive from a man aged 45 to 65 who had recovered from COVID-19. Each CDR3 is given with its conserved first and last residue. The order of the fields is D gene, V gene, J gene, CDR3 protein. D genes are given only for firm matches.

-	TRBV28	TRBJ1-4	CASRLTGSGEKLFF
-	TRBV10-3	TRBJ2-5	CAIRSTWSVQETQYF
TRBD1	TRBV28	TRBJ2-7	CASSFRDSYEQYF
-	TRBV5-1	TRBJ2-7	CASSLGVFGEQYF
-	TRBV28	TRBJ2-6	CASRGDWGGDGANVLTF
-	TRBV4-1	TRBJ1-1	CASSYGIDMNTEAFF
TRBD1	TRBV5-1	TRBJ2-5	CASSLGDRGETQYF
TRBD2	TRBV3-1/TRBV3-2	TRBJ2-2	CASSQVSGRANTGELFF
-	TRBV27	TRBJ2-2	CASSFNTGELFF
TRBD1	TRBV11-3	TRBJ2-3	CASSFGTGGPDTQYF
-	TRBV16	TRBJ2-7	CASSQSPFVYEQYF
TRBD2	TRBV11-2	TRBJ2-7	CASSTTSGSPEQYF
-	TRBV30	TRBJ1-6	CAWSTQGINLHF
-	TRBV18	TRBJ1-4	CASSLGAGEKLFF
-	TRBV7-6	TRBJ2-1	CASSRGSGNYNEQFF
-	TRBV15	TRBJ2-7	CATSRQQVAYEQYF
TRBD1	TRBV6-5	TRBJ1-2	CATLDRGYYGYTF
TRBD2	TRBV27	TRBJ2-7	CASSLAGGPYEQYF
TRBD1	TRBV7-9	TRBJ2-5	CASSRGQGHGTQYF
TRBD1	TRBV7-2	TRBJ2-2	CASSLGTGAVGELFF
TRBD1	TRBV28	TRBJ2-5	CASTYDRGKETQYF
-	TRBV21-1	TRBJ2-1	CASSKGASGSFLSYNEQFF
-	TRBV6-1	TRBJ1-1	CASSDRGNPNTEAFF
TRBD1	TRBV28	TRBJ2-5	CASSPAGGQKTQYF
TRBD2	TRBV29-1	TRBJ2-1	CSVAGLAGVGNEQFF
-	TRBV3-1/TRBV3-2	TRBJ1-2	CASSRQDFYGYTF
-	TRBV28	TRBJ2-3	CASGTSASTDTQYF
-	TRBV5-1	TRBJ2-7	CASNRGRQDEQYF
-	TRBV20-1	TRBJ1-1	CSARDGAEAFF
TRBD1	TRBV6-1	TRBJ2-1	CASSEWDRVEQFF
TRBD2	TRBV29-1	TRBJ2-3	CSATGQGGYTQYF
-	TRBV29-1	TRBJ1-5	CSVEDGRGHTNQPQHF
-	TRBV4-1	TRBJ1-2	CASSQDRTVYGYTF
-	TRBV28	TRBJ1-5	CASRGGARGNQPQHF
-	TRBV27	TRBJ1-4	CASSAWTANEKLFF
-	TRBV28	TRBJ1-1	CASLTPVNTEAFF
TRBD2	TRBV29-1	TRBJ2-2	CSVASLAGAENTGELFF
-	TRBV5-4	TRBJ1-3	CASSLGRSAAGNTIYF
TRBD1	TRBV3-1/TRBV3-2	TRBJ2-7	CASRRTGTGVHEQYF
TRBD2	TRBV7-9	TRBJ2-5	CASSFSSGRAFETQYF
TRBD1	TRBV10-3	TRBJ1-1	CAISPSTGGRTEAFF